The 11 T cell receptor beta chains reported below all come from one sample, sequenced in a study of blood T cell repertoires in COVID-19. Measured with immunoSEQ multiplex PCR; TCRdb has only the in-frame clones, and not every one. Of about 150,000 clones listed, roughly four fifths are singletons. Sequencing input: PBMCs or T cells enriched from blood (not recorded which). These receptors were collected from a man aged 50 to 60 who had recovered from COVID-19.

The chain links TRBV11-2 to TRBJ1-4; D unclear. This CDR3 region has 16 residues. V dropped 5 bases and J dropped 0 bases, with 13 bases sitting between them. Germline loops: CDR1 SGHAT, CDR2 FQNNGV. CDR3 loop: CASSLLGGTTNEKLFF. The CDR3 DNA is TGTGCCAGCAGCCTCCTCGGCGGGACAACTAATGAAAAACTGTTTTTT.

The genes are TRBV7-9 and TRBJ1-3; tentatively, D is TRBD1 (6 bases). This CDR3 is 12 amino acids long. Germline CDR1 and CDR2: SEHNR and FQNEAQ (reference sequence). V was pared by 5 bases and J by 4 bases, with 6 bases between. CDR3 bases: TGTGCCAGCAGCCAGGGGGGAAACACCATATATTTT. It specifies CASSQGGNTIYF.

V is TRBV20-1 and J is TRBJ2-7; TRBD2 is a possible D gene (5 bases). Germline V CDR1 and CDR2: DFQATT, SNEGSKA (reference sequence). The CDR3 has 14 residues. V gave up 3 bases and J gave up 2 bases, with 14 bases separating them. The CDR3 DNA sequence: TGCAGTGCTAGTGTTTTGCGGGTAACCTACGAGCAGTACTTC. As protein: CSASVLRVTYEQYF.

V usage is TRBV3-1 (or the pseudogene TRBV3-2) and J usage is TRBJ2-7; 8 bases are shared with TRBD1. Germline CDR1 is LGHDT and CDR2 is YNNKEL (reference sequence). V lost 3 bases and J lost 3; bases outside the gene matches: 1. CDR3 size: 13 residues. CDR3 in amino acids: CASSHDRGYEQYF. The CDR3 DNA is TGTGCCAGCAGCCATGACAGGGGCTACGAGCAGTACTTC.

The V gene is TRBV11-3, the J gene TRBJ2-7; D is perhaps TRBD2 (5 bases). Germline CDR1 reads SGHNT; CDR2 reads YENEEA. The CDR3 runs to 15 residues. The V gene lost 1 base and the J gene lost 2 bases, with 12 bases spanning the gap. The chain's CDR3 is CASSLVAGFTYEQYF. DNA for the CDR3: TGTGCCAGCAGCTTAGTCGCGGGTTTCACCTACGAGCAGTACTTC.

The chain is built from TRBV24-1 and TRBJ1-5, with D perhaps matching TRBD1 (6 bases). Per the germline V gene, CDR1 is KGHDR and CDR2 is SFDVKD. Trimming stripped 4 bases from V and 3 bases from J, with 9 bases between. The CDR3 is made up of 14 amino acids. CDR3 sequence (DNA): TGTGCCACCAGTGACGGGACATTCAATCAGCCCCAGCATTTT. Its translation: CATSDGTFNQPQHF.

The V call is TRBV5-1, the J call TRBJ1-2; TRBD1 might be the D (6 bases). V lost 0 bases and J 3 bases, leaving 9 bases between the germline ends. Germline V gives CDR1 SGHRS, CDR2 YFSETQ. This CDR3 spans 14 amino acids. This CDR3 reads CASSLAQGDYGYTF. The DNA for the CDR3 is TGCGCCAGCAGCTTGGCACAGGGCGACTATGGCTACACCTTC. Supplemented by reference TRBV5-1 and TRBJ1-2, the full variable domain reads KAGVTQTPRYLIKTRGQQVTLSCSPISGHRSVSWYQQTPGQGLQFLFEYFSETQRNKGNFPGRFSGRQFSNSRSEMNVSTLELGDSALYLCASSLAQGDYGYTFGSGTRLTVV.

This clone was seen once. CDR3 residues: CASSLDAAVMNTEAFF. The CDR3 DNA is TGCGCCAGCAGCTTGGACGCGGCAGTGATGAACACTGAAGCTTTCTTT. The J gene is TRBJ1-1, the V gene TRBV5-1; D ambiguous. The CDR3 is made up of 16 amino acids. V lost 0 bases, J lost 0 bases, and 12 bases lay in between. Germline V gene lookup returns CDR1 SGHRS and CDR2 YFSETQ.

The chain employs TRBV6-5 and TRBJ1-2; 8 bases map to TRBD1. CDR1 MNHEY and CDR2 SVGAGI come from the germline V gene. The V segment lost 6 bases and the J segment 8 bases; nucleotides outside the gene matches: 5. This CDR3 has 12 residues. This chain's CDR3 is CASSQGTGGYTF. CDR3 nucleotide sequence: TGTGCCAGCAGCCAGGGGACAGGCGGCTACACCTTC.

This sequence joins TRBV5-3 and TRBJ1-2; unclear D gene. TRBV5-3 falls under the ORF class, with uncertain function. Trimming cost V 2 bases and J 1 base, with 9 bases left between them. This CDR3 is built from 14 residues. The CDR3 sequence is CARSLIGSNYGYTF. CDR3 sequence (DNA): TGTGCCAGAAGCTTAATAGGGAGTAACTATGGCTACACCTTC.

Concerning this clone itself: Germline and junction disagree at one end, which may indicate a read error. The CDR3 DNA reads TGTGCCAGCAGTGTCGGGAGCAGAGATACGCAGTATTTT. It is translated as CASSVGSRDTQYF. The rearrangement links TRBV2 to TRBJ2-3; TRBD2 is a possible D gene (6 bases). Germline lookup yields CDR1 SNHLY and CDR2 FYNNEI. CDR3 length: 13 amino acids. Variable domain in full (rest from reference TRBV2 and TRBJ2-3): EPEVTQTPSHQVTQMGQEVILRCVPISNHLYFYWYRQILGQKVEFLVSFYNNEISEKSEIFDDQFSVERPDGSNFTLKIRSTKLEDSAMYFCASSVGSRDTQYFGPGTRLTVL.